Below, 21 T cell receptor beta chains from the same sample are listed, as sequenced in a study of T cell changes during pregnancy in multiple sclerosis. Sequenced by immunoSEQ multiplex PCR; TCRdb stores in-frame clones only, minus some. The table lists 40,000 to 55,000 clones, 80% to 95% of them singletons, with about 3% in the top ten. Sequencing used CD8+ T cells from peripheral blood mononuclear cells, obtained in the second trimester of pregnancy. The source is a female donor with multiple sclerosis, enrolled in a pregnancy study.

The CDR3 region is CAWSALTGGNQPQHF. CDR3 in DNA: TGTGCCTGGAGTGCCTTGACAGGGGGAAATCAGCCCCAGCATTTT. The V call is TRBV30, the J call TRBJ1-5; 9 positions match TRBD1. The CDR3 is 15 amino acids. V was pared by 1 base and J by 4 bases, with 5 bases of the junction left unmatched. In germline, CDR1 is GTSNPN, CDR2 SVGIG (reference sequence).

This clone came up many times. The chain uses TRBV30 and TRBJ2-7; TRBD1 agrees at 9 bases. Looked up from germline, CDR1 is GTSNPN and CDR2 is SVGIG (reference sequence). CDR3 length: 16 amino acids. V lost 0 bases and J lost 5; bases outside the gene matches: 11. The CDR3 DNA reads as TGTGCCTGGAGTGTATCCCCGGGACAGGGTACCGACGAGCAGTACTTC. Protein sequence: CAWSVSPGQGTDEQYF.

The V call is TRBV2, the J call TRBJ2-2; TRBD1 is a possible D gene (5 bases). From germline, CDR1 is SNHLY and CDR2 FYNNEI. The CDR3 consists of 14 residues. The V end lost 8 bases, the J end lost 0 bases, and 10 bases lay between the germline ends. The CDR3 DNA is TGTGCCAGCGGGGCTAAGACGAACACCGGGGAGCTGTTTTTT. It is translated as CASGAKTNTGELFF.

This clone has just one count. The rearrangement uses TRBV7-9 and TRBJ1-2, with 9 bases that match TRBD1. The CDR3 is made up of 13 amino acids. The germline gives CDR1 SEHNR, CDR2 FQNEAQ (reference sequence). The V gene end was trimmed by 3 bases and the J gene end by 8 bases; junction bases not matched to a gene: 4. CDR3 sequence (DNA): TGTGCCAGCAGCTTCGGGACAGGGATCGGCTACACCTTC. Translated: CASSFGTGIGYTF.

In nucleotides, the CDR3 is TGTGCCACCAGCAGAGATCCCAAAGCGGGGGGGCGAAAACTGTTTTTT. As protein: CATSRDPKAGGRKLFF. The V call is TRBV15, the J call TRBJ1-4, with D possibly being TRBD1 (6 bases). CDR3 length equals 16 residues. Germline loops: CDR1 LNHNV, CDR2 YYDKDF (reference sequence). Trimming removed 0 bases at V and 10 bases at J, with 18 bases between. Full variable domain (outside the CDR3, taken from reference TRBV15 and TRBJ1-4): DAMVIQNPRYQVTQFGKPVTLSCSQTLNHNVMYWYQQKSSQAPKLLFHYYDKDFNNEADTPDNFQSRRPNTSFCFLDIRSPGLGDTAMYLCATSRDPKAGGRKLFFGSGTQLSVL.

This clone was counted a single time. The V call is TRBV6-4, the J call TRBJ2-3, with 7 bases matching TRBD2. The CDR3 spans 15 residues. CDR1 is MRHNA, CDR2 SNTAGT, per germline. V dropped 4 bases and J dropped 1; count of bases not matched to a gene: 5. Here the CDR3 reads CASSVQRGGTDTQYF. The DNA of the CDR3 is TGTGCCAGCAGTGTGCAGCGGGGTGGCACAGATACGCAGTATTTT.

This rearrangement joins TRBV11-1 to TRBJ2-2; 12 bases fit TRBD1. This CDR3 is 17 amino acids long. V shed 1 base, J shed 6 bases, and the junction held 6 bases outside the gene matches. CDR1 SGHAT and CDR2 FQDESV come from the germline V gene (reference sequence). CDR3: CASSLDRGQGAAGELFF. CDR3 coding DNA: TGTGCCAGCAGCTTAGATCGGGGACAGGGGGCTGCCGGGGAGCTGTTTTTT.

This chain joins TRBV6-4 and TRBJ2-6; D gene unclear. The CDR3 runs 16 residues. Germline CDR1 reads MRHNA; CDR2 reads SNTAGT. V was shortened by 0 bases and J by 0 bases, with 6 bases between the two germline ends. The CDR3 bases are TGTGCCAGCAGTGACTCATCTACCTCTGGGGCCAACGTCCTGACTTTC. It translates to CASSDSSTSGANVLTF.

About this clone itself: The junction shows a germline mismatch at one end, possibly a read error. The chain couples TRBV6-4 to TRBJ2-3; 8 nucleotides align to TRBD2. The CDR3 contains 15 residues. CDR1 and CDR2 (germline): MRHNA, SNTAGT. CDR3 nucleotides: TGTGCCAGCAGTGAGATAGCGGGGTCGTCAGATGCGCAGTATTTT. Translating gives CASSEIAGSSDAQYF.

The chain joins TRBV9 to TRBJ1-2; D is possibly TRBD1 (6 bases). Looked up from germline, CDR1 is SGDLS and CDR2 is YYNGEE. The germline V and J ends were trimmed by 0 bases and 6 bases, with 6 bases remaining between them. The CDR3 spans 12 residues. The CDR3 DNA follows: TGTGCCAGCAGCGTAGGACAGGATGGCTACACCTTC. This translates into CASSVGQDGYTF.

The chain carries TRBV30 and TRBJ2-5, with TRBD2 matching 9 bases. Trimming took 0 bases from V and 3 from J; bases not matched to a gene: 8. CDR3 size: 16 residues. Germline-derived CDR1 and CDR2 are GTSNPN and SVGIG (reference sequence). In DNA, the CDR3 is TGTGCCTGGAGTGTAGGTGCGGGGGGGTTGAAAGAGACCCAGTACTTC. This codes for CAWSVGAGGLKETQYF.

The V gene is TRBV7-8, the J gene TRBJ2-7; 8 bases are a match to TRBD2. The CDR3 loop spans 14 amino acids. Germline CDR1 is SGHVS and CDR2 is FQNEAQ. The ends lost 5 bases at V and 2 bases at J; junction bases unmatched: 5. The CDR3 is CASSQPGLAYEQYF. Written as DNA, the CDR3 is TGTGCCAGCAGCCAGCCGGGACTAGCCTACGAGCAGTACTTC.

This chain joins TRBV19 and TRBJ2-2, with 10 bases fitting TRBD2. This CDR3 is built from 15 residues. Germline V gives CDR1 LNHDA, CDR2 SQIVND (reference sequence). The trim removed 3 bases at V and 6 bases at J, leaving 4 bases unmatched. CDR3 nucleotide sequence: TGTGCCAGTAGTATCGCTAGCGGGGGAGCCGGGGAGCTGTTTTTT. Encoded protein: CASSIASGGAGELFF.

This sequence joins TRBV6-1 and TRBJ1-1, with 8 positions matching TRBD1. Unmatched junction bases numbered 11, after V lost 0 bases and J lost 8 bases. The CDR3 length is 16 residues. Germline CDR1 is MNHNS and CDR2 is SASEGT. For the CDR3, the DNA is TGTGCCAGCAGTGAAGCCCCGGGGACAGGTCGGGACGAAGCTTTCTTT. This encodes CASSEAPGTGRDEAFF.

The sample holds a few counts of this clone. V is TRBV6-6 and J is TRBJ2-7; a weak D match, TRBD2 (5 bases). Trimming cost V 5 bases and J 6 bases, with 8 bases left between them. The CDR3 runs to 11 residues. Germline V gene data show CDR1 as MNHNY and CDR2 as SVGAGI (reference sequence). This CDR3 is CASSEGLEQYF. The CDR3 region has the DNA TGTGCCAGCAGTGAGGGTCTCGAGCAGTACTTC.

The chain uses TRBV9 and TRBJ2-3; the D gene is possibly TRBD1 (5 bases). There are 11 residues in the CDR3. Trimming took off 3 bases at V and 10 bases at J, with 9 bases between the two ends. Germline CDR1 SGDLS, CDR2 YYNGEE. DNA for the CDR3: TGTGCCAGCAGCGACCTAGGGGCGCAGTATTTT. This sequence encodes CASSDLGAQYF.

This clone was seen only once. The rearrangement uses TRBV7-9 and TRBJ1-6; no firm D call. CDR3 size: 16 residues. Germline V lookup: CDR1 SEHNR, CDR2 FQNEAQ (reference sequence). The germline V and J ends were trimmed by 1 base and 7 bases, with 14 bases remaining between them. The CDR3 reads CASSLVRRVRNSPLHF. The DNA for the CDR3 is TGTGCCAGCAGCTTAGTGAGACGGGTACGGAATTCACCCCTCCACTTT.

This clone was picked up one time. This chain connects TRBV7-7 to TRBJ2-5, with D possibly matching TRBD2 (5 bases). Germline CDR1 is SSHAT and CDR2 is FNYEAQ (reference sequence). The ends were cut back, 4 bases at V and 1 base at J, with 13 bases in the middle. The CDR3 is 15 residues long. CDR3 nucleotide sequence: TGTGCCAGCAGCTACACGGCTAGCAGCCAAGAGACCCAGTACTTC. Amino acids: CASSYTASSQETQYF.

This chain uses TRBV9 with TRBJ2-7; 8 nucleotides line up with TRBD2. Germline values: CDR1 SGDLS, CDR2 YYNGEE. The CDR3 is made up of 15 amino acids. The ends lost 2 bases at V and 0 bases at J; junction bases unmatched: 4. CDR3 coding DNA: TGTGCCAGCAGCGTTTTAGCGGGGCCCTCCTACGAGCAGTACTTC. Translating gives CASSVLAGPSYEQYF.

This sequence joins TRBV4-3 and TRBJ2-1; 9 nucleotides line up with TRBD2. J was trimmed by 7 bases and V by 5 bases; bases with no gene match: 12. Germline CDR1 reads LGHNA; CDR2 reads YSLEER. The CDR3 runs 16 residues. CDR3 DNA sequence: TGCGCCAGCAGCGCAGTCGGGACTAGCCTTTTAAATGAGCAGTTCTTC. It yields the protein CASSAVGTSLLNEQFF.

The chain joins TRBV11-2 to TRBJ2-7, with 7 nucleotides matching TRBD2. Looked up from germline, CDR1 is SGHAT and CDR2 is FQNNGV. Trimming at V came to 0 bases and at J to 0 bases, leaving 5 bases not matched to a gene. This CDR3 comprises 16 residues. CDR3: CASSLDLASGSYEQYF. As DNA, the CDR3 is TGTGCCAGCAGCTTAGATCTGGCTAGCGGCTCCTACGAGCAGTACTTC.